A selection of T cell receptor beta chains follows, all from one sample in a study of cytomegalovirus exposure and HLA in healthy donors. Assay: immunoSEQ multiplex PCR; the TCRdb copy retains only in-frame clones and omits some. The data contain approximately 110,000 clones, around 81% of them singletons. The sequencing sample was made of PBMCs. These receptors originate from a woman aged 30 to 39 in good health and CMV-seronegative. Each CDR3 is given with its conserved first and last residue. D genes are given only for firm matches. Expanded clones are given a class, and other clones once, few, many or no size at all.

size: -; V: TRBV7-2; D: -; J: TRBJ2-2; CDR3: CASSLRGLVTGELFF; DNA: TGTGCCAGCAGCTTACGCGGGCTTGTTACCGGGGAGCTGTTTTTT
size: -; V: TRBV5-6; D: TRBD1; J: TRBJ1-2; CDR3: CASRLDRFYGYTF; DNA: TGTGCCAGCAGACTGGACAGGTTCTATGGCTACACCTTC
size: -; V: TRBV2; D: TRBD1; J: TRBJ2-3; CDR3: CASSVRTGNTDTQYF; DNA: TGTGCCAGCAGTGTTAGGACAGGGAACACAGATACGCAGTATTTT
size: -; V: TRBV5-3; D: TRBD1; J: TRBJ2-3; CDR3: CARSKTGYGTDTQYF; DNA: TGTGCCAGAAGCAAGACAGGGTACGGCACAGATACGCAGTATTTT
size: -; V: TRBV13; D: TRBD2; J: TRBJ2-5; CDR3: CASSPGGKETQYF; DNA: TGTGCCAGCAGCCCGGGAGGGAAGGAGACCCAGTACTTC
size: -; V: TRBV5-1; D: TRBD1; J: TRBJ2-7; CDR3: CASSGQGAADEQYF; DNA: TGCGCCAGCTCCGGACAGGGGGCAGCGGACGAGCAGTACTTC
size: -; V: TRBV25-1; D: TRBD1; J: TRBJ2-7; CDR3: CASSGTGLYEQYF; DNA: TGTGCCAGCAGCGGGACAGGCCTCTACGAGCAGTACTTC
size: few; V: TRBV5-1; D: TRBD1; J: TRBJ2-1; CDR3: CASRPGTGPSSDNEQFF; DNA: TGCGCCAGCAGACCCGGGACAGGGCCATCATCCGACAATGAGCAGTTCTTC
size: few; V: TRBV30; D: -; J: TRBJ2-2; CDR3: CAWSVRPRGAVF; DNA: TGTGCCTGGAGTGTACGCCCCCGGGGAGCTGTTTTT
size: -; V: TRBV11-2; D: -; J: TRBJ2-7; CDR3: CASSQLKGKGSYEQYF; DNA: TGTGCCAGCAGCCAGTTAAAGGGAAAGGGGTCCTACGAGCAGTACTTC
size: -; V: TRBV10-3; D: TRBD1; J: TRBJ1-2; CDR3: CAISEGDRANYGYTF; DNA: TGTGCCATCAGTGAAGGGGACAGGGCTAACTATGGCTACACCTTC
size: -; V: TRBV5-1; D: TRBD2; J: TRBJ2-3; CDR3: CASSLKLAGTDTQYF; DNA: TGCGCCAGCAGCTTGAAGCTAGCGGGGACAGATACGCAGTATTTT
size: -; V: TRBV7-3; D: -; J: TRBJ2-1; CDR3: CASSLDGLTNGEQFF; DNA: TGTGCCAGCAGCCTTGACGGACTAACAAACGGAGAGCAGTTCTTC
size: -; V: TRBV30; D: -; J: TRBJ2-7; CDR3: CAWRTTSEGEQYF; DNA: TGTGCCTGGAGGACGACTAGTGAAGGCGAGCAGTACTTC
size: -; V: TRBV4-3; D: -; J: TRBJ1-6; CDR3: CASSQEPGMGSPLHF; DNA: TGCGCCAGCAGCCAAGAACCAGGGATGGGTTCACCCCTCCACTTT
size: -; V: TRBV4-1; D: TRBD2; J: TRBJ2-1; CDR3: CASSLIAGGFDEQFF; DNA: TGCGCCAGCAGCCTAATTGCGGGAGGATTTGATGAGCAGTTCTTC
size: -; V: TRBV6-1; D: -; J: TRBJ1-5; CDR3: CATWGGQSNQPQHF; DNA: TGTGCCACGTGGGGCGGACAGTCTAATCAGCCCCAGCATTTT
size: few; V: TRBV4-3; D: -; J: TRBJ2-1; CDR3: CASSQGSISGIQRGNEQFF; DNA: TGCGCCAGCAGCCAAGGGAGTATTTCCGGGATCCAACGAGGGAATGAGCAGTTCTTC
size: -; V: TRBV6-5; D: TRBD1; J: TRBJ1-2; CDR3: CASRTGSVGNYGYTF; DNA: TGTGCCAGCAGGACAGGGTCGGTGGGTAACTATGGCTACACCTTC
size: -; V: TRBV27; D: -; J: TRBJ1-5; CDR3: CASSFKGKSGNQPQHF; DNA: TGTGCCAGCAGTTTCAAGGGGAAGTCGGGCAATCAGCCCCAGCATTTT